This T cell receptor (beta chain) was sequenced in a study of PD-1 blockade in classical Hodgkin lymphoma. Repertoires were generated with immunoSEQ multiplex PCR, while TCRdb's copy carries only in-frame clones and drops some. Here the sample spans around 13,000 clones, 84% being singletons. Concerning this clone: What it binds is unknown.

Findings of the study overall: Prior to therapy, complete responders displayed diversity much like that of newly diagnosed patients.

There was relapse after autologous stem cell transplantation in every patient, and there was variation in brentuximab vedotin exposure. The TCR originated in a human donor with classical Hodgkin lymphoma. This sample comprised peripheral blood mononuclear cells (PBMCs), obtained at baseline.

This CDR3 reads CASSVVATMGTDTQYF. The CDR3 bases are TGTGCCAGCAGCGTTGTGGCAACTATGGGCACAGATACGCAGTATTTT. This chain links TRBV9 with TRBJ2-3, with D hard to call. This CDR3 is 16 amino acids long. The germline V and J ends were trimmed by 2 bases and 1 base, with 14 bases remaining between them. CDR1 is SGDLS and CDR2 is YYNGEE in the germline V gene.